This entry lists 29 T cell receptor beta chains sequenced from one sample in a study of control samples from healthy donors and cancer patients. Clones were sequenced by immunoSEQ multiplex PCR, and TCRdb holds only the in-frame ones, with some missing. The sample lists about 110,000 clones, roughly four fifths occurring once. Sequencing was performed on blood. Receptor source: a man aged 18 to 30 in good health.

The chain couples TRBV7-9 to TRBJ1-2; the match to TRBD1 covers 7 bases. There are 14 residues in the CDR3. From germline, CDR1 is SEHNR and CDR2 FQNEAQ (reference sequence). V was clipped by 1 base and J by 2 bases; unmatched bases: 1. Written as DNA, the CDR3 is TGTGCCAGCAGCTTAGGGGGACAGAACTATGGCTACACCTTC. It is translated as CASSLGGQNYGYTF.

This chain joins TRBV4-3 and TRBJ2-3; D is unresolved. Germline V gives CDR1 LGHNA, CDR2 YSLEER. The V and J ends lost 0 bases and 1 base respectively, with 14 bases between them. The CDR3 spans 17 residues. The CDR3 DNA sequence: TGCGCCAGCAGCCAAGAAAGTACAGCCTCCGGCACAGATACGCAGTATTTT. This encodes CASSQESTASGTDTQYF.

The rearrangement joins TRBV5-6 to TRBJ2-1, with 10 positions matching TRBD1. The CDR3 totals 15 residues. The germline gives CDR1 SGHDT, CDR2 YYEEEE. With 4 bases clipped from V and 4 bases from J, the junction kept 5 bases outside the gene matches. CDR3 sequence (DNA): TGTGCCAGCAGCCCACTGGACAGGGGGTACAATGAGCAGTTCTTC. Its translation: CASSPLDRGYNEQFF. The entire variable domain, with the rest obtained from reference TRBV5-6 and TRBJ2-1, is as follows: DAGVTQSPTHLIKTRGQQVTLRCSPKSGHDTVSWYQQALGQGPQFIFQYYEEEERQRGNFPDRFSGHQFPNYSSELNVNALLLGDSALYLCASSPLDRGYNEQFFGPGTRLTVL.

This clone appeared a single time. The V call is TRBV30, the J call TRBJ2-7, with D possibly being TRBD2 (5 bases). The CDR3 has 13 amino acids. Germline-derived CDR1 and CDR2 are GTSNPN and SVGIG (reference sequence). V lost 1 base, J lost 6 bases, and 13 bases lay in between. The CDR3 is CAWSASGSSEQYV. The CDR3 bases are TGTGCCTGGAGTGCGAGCGGAAGTAGCGAGCAGTACGTC.

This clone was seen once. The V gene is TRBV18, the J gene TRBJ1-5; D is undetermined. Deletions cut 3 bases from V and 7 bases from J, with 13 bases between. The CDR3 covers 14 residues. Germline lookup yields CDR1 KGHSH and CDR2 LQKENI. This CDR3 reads CASSPVRAEQPQHF. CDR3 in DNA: TGTGCCAGCTCACCGGTGAGGGCAGAGCAGCCCCAGCATTTT.

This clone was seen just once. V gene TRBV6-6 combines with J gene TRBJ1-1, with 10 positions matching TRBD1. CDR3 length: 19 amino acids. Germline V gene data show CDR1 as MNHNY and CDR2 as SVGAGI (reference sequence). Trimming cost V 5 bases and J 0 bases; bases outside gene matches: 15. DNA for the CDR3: TGTGCCAGCAGTCTAAGGACAGGGGGAACAAGAATGGTGAACACTGAAGCTTTCTTT. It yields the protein CASSLRTGGTRMVNTEAFF.

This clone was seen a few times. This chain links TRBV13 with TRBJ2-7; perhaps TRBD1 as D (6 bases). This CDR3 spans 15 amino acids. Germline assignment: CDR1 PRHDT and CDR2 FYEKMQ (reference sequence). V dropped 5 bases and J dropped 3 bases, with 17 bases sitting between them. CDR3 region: CASSPRWGQDYEQYF. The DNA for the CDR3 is TGTGCCAGCAGCCCTCGGTGGGGACAAGACTACGAGCAGTACTTC.

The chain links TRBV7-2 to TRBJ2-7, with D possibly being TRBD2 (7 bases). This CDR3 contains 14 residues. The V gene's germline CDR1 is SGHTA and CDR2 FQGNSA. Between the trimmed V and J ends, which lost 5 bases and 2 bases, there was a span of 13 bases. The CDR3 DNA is TGTGCCAGCAGCCGGGGGGCGACGACCTACGAGCAGTACTTC. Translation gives CASSRGATTYEQYF.

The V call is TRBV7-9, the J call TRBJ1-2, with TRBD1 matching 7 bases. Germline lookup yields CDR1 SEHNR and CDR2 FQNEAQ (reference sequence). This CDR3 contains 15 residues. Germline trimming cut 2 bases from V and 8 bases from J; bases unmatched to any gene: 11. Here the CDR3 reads CASSLPRTGLVGYTF. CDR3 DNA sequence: TGTGCCAGCAGCTTACCTCGGACAGGACTCGTGGGCTACACCTTC. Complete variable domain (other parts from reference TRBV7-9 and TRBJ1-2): DTGVSQNPRHKITKRGQNVTFRCDPISEHNRLYWYRQTLGQGPEFLTYFQNEAQLEKSRLLSDRFSAERPKGSFSTLEIQRTEQGDSAMYLCASSLPRTGLVGYTFGSGTRLTVV.

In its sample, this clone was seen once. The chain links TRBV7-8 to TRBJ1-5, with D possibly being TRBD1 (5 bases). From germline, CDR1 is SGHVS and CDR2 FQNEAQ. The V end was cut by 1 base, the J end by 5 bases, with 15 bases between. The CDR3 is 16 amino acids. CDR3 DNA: TGTGCCAGCAGCTTAGAGGGAGGGGTGTTTGATCAGCCCCAGCATTTT. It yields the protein CASSLEGGVFDQPQHF.

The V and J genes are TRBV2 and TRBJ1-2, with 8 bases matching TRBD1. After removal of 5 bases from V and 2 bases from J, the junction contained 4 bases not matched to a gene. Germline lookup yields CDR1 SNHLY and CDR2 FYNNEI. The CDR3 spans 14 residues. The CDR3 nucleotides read TGTGCCAGCAGTTTGGACAGGGTGAACTATGGCTACACCTTC. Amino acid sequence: CASSLDRVNYGYTF.

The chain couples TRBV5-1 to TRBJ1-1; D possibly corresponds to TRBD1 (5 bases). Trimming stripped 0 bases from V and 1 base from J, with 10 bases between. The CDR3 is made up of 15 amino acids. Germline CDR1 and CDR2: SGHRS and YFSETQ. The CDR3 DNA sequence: TGCGCCAGCAGCTTGGTCCAGGGCACGAACACTGAAGCTTTCTTT. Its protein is CASSLVQGTNTEAFF.

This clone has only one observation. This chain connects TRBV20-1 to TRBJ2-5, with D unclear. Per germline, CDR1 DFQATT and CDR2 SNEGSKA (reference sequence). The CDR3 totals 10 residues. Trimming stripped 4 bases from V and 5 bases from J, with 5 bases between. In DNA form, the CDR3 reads TGCAGTGCTAATTTGGAGACCCAGTACTTC. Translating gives CSANLETQYF.

CDR3 residues: CASSLGLAGGNEQYF. CDR3 sequence (DNA): TGTGCCAGCAGTCTTGGACTAGCGGGGGGGAACGAGCAGTACTTC. The chain employs TRBV6-6 and TRBJ2-7, with 15 bases fitting TRBD2. V lost 5 bases, J lost 5 bases, and 4 bases stayed unmatched. This CDR3 spans 15 amino acids. Germline CDR1 is MNHNY and CDR2 is SVGAGI (reference sequence).

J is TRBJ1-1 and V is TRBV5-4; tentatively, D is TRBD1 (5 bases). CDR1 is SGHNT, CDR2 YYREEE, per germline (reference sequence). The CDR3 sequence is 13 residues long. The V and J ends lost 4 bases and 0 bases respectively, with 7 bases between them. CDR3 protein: CASSRGLNTEAFF. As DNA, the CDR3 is TGTGCCAGCAGCCGGGGCCTGAACACTGAAGCTTTCTTT.

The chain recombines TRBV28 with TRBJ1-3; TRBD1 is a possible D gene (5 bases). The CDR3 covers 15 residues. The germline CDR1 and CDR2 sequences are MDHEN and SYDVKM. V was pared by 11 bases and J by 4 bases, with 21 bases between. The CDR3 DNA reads TGTGCCCACGCTGAGTGGGCAGGGTCGGGAAACACCATATATTTT. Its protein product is CAHAEWAGSGNTIYF.

The chain's CDR3 is CASRLTSGGVNEQFF. The CDR3 coding sequence is TGTGCCAGCAGGCTGACTAGCGGGGGGGTCAATGAGCAGTTCTTC. This chain connects TRBV6-5 to TRBJ2-1, with 14 bases lining up with TRBD2. CDR3 length equals 15 residues. Unmatched junction bases numbered 4, after V lost 6 bases and J lost 6 bases. Germline CDR1 MNHEY, CDR2 SVGAGI.

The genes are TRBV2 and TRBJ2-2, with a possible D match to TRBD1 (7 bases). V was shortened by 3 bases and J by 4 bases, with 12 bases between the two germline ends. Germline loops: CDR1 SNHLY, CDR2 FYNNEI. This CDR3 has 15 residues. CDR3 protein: CASSDRGRSTGELFF. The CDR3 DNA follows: TGTGCCAGCAGTGACAGGGGGAGGAGCACCGGGGAGCTGTTTTTT.

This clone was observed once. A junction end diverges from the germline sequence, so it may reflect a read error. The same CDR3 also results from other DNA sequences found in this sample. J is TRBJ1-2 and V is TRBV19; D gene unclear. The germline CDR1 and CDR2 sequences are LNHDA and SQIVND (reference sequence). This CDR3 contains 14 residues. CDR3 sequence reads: CASSILKGVFGYTF. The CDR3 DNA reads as TGCGCCAGTAGTATACTAAAAGGAGTTTTTGGCTACACCTTC.

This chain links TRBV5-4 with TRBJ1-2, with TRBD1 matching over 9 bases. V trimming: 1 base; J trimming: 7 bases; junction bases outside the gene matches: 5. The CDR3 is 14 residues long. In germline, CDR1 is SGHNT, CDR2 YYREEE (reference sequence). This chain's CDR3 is CASSLWTGDSGYTF. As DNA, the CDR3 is TGTGCCAGCAGCTTGTGGACAGGGGACAGTGGCTACACCTTC.

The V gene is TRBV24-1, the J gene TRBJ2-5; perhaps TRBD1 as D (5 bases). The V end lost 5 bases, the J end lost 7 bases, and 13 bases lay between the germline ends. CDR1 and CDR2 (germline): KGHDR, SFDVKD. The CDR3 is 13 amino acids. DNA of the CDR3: TGTGCCACCAGTGTGACAGCCTCGGGGACCCAGTACTTC. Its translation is CATSVTASGTQYF.

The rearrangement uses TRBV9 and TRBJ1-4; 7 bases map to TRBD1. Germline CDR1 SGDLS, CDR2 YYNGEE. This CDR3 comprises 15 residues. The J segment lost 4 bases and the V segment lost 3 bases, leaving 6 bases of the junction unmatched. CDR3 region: CASSEIGQVNEKLFF. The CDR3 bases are TGTGCCAGCAGCGAGATTGGACAGGTTAATGAAAAACTGTTTTTT.

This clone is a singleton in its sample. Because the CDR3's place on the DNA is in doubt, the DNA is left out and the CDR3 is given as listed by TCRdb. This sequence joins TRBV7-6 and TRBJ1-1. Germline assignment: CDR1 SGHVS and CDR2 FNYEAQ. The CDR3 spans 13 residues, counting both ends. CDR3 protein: CASILGPGAEAFF.

In DNA form, the CDR3 reads TGTGCCAGCTCAGCGGGACACGGTGAAAAACTGTTTTTT. As protein: CASSAGHGEKLFF. The chain has TRBV18 and TRBJ1-4; a possible D gene is TRBD1 (6 bases). CDR3 length equals 13 residues. Germline CDR1 and CDR2: KGHSH and LQKENI. The V end lost 5 bases, the J end lost 7 bases, and 11 bases lay between the germline ends.

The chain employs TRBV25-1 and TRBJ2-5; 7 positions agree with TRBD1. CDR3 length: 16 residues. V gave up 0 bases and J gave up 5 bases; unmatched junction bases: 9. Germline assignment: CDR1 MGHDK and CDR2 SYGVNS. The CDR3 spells CASSEYRGQARETQYF. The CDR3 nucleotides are TGTGCCAGCAGTGAATATCGAGGACAGGCGAGGGAGACCCAGTACTTC.

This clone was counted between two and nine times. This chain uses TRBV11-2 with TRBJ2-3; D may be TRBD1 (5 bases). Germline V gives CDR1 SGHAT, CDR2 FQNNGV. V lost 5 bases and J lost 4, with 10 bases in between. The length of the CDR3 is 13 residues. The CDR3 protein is CASSLGVADTQYF. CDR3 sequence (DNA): TGTGCCAGCAGCCTAGGGGTCGCAGATACGCAGTATTTT.

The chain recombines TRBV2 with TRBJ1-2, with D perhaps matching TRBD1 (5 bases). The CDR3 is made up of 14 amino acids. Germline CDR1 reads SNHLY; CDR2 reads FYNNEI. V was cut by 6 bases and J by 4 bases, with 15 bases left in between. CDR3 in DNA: TGTGCCAGCAGCGGCCAGGGAAAGAGCTATGGCTACACCTTC. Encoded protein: CASSGQGKSYGYTF. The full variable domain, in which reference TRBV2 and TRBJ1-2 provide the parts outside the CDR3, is EPEVTQTPSHQVTQMGQEVILRCVPISNHLYFYWYRQILGQKVEFLVSFYNNEISEKSEIFDDQFSVERPDGSNFTLKIRSTKLEDSAMYFCASSGQGKSYGYTFGSGTRLTVV.

The DNA for the CDR3 is TGTGCCAGCAGCGTCAGCGGCTCCTACGAGCAGTACTTC. This sequence encodes CASSVSGSYEQYF. The chain recombines TRBV9 with TRBJ2-7, with D possibly matching TRBD2 (5 bases). CDR1 is SGDLS, CDR2 YYNGEE, per germline. V lost 2 bases and J lost 0, with 6 bases in between. The CDR3 consists of 13 residues.

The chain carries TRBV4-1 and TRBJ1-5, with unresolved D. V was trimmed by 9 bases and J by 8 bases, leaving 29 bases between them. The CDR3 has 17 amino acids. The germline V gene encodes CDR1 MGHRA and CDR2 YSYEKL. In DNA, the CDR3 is TGCGCCAGTAACCCATTAAGATCGTGTACGAGGCACGAGCCCCAGCATTTT. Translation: CASNPLRSCTRHEPQHF.